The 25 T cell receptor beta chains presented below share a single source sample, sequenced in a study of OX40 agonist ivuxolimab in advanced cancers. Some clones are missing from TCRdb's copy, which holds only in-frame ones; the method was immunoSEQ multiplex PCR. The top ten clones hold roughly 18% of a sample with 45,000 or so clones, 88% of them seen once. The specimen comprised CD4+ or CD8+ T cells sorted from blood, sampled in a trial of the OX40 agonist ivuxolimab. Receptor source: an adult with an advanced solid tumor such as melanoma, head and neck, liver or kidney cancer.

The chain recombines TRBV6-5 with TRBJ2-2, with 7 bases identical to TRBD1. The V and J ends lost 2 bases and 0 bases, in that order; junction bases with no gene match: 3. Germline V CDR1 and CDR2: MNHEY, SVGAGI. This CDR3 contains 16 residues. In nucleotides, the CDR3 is TGTGCCAGCAGTTACAGAGGGACAGCGAACACCGGGGAGCTGTTTTTT. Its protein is CASSYRGTANTGELFF.

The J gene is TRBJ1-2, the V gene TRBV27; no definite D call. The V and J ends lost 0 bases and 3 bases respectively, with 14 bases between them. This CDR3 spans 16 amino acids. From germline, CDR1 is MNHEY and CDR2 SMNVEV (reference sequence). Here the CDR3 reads CASSLSRSAGYYGYTF. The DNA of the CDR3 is TGTGCCAGCAGTTTATCGCGTTCTGCAGGTTACTATGGCTACACCTTC.

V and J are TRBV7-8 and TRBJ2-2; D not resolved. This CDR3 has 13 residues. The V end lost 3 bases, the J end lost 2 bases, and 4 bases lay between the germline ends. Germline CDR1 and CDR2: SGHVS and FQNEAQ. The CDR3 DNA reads TGTGCCAGCAGCTTGAAAAACACCGGGGAGCTGTTTTTT. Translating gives CASSLKNTGELFF. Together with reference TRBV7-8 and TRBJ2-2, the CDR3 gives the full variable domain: GAGVSQSPRYKVAKRGQDVALRCDPISGHVSLFWYQQALGQGPEFLTYFQNEAQLDKSGLPSDRFFAERPEGSVSTLKIQRTQQEDSAVYLCASSLKNTGELFFGEGSRLTVL.

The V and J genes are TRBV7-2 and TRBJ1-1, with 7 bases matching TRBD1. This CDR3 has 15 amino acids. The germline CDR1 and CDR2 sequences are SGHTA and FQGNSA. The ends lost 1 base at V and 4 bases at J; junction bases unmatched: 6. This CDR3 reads CASSLEADRSTEAFF. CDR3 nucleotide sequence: TGTGCCAGCAGCTTAGAGGCGGACAGGAGCACTGAAGCTTTCTTT.

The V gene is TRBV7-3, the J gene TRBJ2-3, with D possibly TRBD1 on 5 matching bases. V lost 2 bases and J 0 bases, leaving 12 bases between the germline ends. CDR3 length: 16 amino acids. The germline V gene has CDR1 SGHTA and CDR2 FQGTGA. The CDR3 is CASSLEDTSSTDTQYF. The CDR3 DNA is TGTGCCAGCAGCTTAGAGGACACCTCTAGCACAGATACGCAGTATTTT.

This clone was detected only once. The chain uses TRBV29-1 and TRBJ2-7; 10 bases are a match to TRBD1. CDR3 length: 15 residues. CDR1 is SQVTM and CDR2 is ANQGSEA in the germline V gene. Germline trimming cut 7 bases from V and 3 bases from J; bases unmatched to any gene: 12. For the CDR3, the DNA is TGCAGCGCCCCCCTCGGACAGGGGGTCCTCTACGAGCAGTACTTC. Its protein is CSAPLGQGVLYEQYF.

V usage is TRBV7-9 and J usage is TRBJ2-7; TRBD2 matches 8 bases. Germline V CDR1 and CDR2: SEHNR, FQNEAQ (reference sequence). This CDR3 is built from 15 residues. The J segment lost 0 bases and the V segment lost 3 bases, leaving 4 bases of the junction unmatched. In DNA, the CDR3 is TGTGCCAGCAGCTTGACTAGCGAGAGCTCCTACGAGCAGTACGTC. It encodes CASSLTSESSYEQYV.

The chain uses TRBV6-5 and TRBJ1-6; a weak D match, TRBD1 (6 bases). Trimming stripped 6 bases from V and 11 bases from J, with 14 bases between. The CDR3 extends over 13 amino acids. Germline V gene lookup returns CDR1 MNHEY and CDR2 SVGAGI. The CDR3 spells CASSGGGWPPLHF. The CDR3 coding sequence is TGTGCCAGCAGCGGGGGGGGCTGGCCACCCCTCCACTTT.

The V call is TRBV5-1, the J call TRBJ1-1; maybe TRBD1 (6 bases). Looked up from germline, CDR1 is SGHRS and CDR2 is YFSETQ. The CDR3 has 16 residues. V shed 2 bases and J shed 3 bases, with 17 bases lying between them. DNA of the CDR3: TGCGCCAGCAGCTTCGTACAGGGTTCGATGGACACTGAAGCTTTCTTT. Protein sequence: CASSFVQGSMDTEAFF.

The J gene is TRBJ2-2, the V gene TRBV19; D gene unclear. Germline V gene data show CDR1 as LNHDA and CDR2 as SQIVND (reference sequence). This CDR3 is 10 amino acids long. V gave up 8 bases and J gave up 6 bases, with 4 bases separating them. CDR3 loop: CASEAGELFF. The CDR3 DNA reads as TGTGCCAGTGAGGCCGGGGAGCTGTTTTTT. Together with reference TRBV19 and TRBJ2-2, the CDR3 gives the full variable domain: DGGITQSPKYLFRKEGQNVTLSCEQNLNHDAMYWYRQDPGQGLRLIYYSQIVNDFQKGDIAEGYSVSREKKESFPLTVTSAQKNPTAFYLCASEAGELFFGEGSRLTVL.

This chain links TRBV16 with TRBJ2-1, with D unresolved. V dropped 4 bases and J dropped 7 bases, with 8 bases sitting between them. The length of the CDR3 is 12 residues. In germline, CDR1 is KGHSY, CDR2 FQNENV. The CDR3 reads CASSPRRNEQFF. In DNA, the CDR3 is TGTGCCAGCAGCCCCCGCAGGAATGAGCAGTTCTTC.

In DNA form, the CDR3 reads TGCGCCAGCAGCTTTTACCCCAGGGATGGGAAAACAGATACGCAGTATTTT. Protein: CASSFYPRDGKTDTQYF. The chain couples TRBV5-1 to TRBJ2-3; D may be TRBD1 (5 bases). Trimming took off 2 bases at V and 3 bases at J, with 19 bases between the two ends. The CDR3 is 17 residues long. Germline CDR1 SGHRS, CDR2 YFSETQ.

CDR3 region: CASSPEEEETQYF. For the CDR3, the DNA is TGTGCCAGCAGCCCCGAGGAAGAAGAGACCCAGTACTTC. V and J are TRBV9 and TRBJ2-5; D is unresolved. Trimming stripped 4 bases from V and 3 bases from J, with 10 bases between. Germline V CDR1 and CDR2: SGDLS, YYNGEE. The CDR3 is 13 residues long.

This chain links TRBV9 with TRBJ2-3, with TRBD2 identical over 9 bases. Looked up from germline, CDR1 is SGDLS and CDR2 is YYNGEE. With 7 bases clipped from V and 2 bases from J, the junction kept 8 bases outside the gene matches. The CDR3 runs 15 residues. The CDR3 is CASSPGGGATDTQYF. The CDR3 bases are TGTGCCAGCTCGCCTGGCGGGGGGGCCACAGATACGCAGTATTTT.

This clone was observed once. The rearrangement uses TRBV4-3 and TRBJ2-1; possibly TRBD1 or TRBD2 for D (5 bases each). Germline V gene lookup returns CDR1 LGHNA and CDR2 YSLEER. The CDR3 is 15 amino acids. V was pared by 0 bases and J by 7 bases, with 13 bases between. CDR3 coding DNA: TGCGCCAGCAGCCAAGAAAGGGCAGGGAGTAATGAGCAGTTCTTC. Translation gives CASSQERAGSNEQFF.

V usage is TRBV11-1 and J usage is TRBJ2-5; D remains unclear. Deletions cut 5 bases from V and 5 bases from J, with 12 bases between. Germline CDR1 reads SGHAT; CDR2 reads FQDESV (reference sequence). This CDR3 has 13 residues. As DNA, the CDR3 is TGTGCCAGCAGCCCTCCACCAGGCGAGACCCAGTACTTC. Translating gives CASSPPPGETQYF.

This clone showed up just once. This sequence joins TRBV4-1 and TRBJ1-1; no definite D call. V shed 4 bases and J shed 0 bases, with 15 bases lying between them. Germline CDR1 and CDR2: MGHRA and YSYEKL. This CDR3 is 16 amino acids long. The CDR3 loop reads CASSPNKDRMNTEAFF. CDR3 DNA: TGCGCCAGCAGCCCGAACAAAGATCGAATGAACACTGAAGCTTTCTTT.

The CDR3 DNA reads as TGTGCCAGCAGCTCCCTCGAAACTAGCACAGATACGCAGTATTTT. It codes for CASSSLETSTDTQYF. The rearrangement uses TRBV4-2 and TRBJ2-3; no clear D. CDR1 is LGHNA and CDR2 is YNFKEQ in the germline V gene. V lost 5 bases to trimming and J lost 0 bases, with 12 bases between them. The CDR3 has 15 residues.

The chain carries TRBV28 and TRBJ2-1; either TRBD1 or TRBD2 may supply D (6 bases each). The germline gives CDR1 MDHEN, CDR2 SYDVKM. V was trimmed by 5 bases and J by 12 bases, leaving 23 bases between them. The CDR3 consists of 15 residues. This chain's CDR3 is CASSGGQQPAEGQFF. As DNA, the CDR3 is TGTGCCAGCAGTGGAGGACAGCAGCCGGCGGAGGGGCAGTTCTTC.

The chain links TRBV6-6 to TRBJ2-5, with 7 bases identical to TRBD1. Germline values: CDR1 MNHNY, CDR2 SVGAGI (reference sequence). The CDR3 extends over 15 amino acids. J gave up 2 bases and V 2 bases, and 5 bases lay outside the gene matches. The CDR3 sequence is CASSYARGMQETQYF. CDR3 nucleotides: TGTGCCAGCAGTTACGCCAGGGGGATGCAAGAGACCCAGTACTTC.

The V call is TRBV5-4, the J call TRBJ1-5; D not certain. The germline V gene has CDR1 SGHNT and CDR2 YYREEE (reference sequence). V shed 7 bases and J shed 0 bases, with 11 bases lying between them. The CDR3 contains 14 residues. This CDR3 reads CASSDFYSNQPQHF. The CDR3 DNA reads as TGTGCCAGCTCGGACTTTTATAGCAATCAGCCCCAGCATTTT. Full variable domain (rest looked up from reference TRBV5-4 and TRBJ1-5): ETGVTQSPTHLIKTRGQQVTLRCSSQSGHNTVSWYQQALGQGPQFIFQYYREEENGRGNFPPRFSGLQFPNYSSELNVNALELDDSALYLCASSDFYSNQPQHFGDGTRLSIL.

This CDR3 is CASSSAANYEQYF. In DNA form, the CDR3 reads TGTGCCAGTAGTAGCGCCGCGAACTACGAGCAGTACTTC. The rearrangement links TRBV19 to TRBJ2-7; D remains unclear. Germline-derived CDR1 and CDR2 are LNHDA and SQIVND (reference sequence). This CDR3 has 13 amino acids. Trimming took 4 bases from V and 3 from J, leaving 10 bases between them.

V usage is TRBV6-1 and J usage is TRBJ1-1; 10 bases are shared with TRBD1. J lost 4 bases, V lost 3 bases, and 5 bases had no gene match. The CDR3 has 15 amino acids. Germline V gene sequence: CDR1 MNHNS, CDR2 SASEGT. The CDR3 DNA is TGTGCCAGCAGTGATTTGGACAGGGGGGGCACTGAAGCTTTCTTT. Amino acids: CASSDLDRGGTEAFF.

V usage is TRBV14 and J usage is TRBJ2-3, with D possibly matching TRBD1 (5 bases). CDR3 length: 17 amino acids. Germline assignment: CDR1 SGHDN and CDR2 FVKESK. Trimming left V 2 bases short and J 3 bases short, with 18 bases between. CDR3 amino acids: CASSQNERGASTDTQYF. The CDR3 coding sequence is TGTGCCAGCAGCCAAAATGAAAGGGGCGCGTCAACAGATACGCAGTATTTT.

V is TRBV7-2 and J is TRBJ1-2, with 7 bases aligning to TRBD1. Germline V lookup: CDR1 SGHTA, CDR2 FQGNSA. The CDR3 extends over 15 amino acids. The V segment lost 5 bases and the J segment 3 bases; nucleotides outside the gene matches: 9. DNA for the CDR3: TGTGCCAGCAGCCCGGTGGACAGGCGCCACTATGGCTACACCTTC. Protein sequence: CASSPVDRRHYGYTF.